A selection of T cell receptor beta chains follows, all from one sample in a study of CD8+CD57+ T cells in acquired aplastic anemia. Using its own MiXCR run on the reads, TCRdb lists one record per CDR3 protein. Of 200,000 or so distinct CDR3 sequences in the sample, around 65% are singletons; the top ten hold roughly 46%. What was sequenced was sorted CD4+, CD8+, or CD8+CD57+ T cells (not recorded which) from PBMCs. These receptors were collected from a human donor with severe aplastic anemia or a healthy control (not recorded which). Each CDR3 is given with its conserved first and last residue. A D gene is named only where the DNA matches it firmly. Where a row states a size, it is once, few, many or the class of an expanded clone; other rows omit it.

j_call,clone_size,d_call,v_call,cdr3_aa,cdr3_nt
TRBJ2-2,once,TRBD2,TRBV19,CASSINPLANANTGELFF,TGTGCCAGTAGTATAAACCCACTAGCGAACGCGAACACCGGGGAGCTGTTTTTT
TRBJ1-3,.,.,TRBV29-1,CSVQAAGNTIYF,TGCAGCGTCCAGGCTGCTGGAAACACCATATATTTT
TRBJ2-7,few,.,TRBV7-9,CASSLGRSDHEQYF,TGTGCCAGCAGCTTAGGCCGTTCGGACCACGAGCAGTACTTC
TRBJ2-7,many,TRBD1,TRBV4-1,CASSADRIEQYF,TGCGCCAGCAGCGCGGACAGGATCGAGCAGTACTTC
TRBJ2-7,.,TRBD1,TRBV7-3,CASSLDRGTGASYEQYF,TGTGCCAGCAGCTTAGATCGAGGGACAGGAGCCTCCTACGAGCAGTACTTC
TRBJ2-1,.,.,TRBV7-2,CASSLRQGNSYNEQFF,TGTGCCAGCAGCTTACGTCAGGGGAACTCCTACAATGAGCAGTTCTTC
TRBJ1-6,.,.,TRBV12-3/TRBV12-4,CASSSVVRAPLHF,TGTGCCAGCAGTTCCGTAGTCCGGGCGCCCCTCCACTTT
TRBJ1-1,.,.,TRBV2,CATATENTEAFF,TGTGCCACAGCGACGGAGAACACTGAAGCTTTCTTT
TRBJ1-6,.,.,TRBV19,CASSQMGRNSPLHF,TGTGCCAGTAGCCAGATGGGGCGCAATTCACCCCTCCACTTT
TRBJ2-1,.,.,TRBV10-2,CASSEVSYNEQFF,TGCGCCAGCAGTGAGGTTTCTTACAATGAGCAGTTCTTC
TRBJ2-5,.,TRBD2,TRBV12-3/TRBV12-4,CASRQTSGGETQYF,TGTGCCAGCAGGCAGACTAGCGGGGGGGAGACCCAGTACTTC
TRBJ2-3,many,.,TRBV6-6,CASSQPNPDTQYF,TGTGCCAGCAGCCAACCCAACCCAGATACGCAGTATTTT
TRBJ1-1,.,TRBD1,TRBV7-9,CASSRGTGATNTEAFF,TGTGCCAGCAGCCGCGGGACAGGGGCCACGAACACTGAAGCTTTCTTT
TRBJ2-7,.,TRBD1,TRBV6-2/TRBV6-3,CASGSGQGDSYEQYF,TGTGCCAGCGGAAGTGGACAGGGGGACTCCTACGAGCAGTACTTC
TRBJ2-1,few,.,TRBV20-1,CSANTPGASFF,TGCAGTGCTAATACACCCGGCGCTTCATTCTTC
TRBJ1-1,.,.,TRBV10-3,CASSLRFRGGTEAFF,TGTGCCAGCAGTTTAAGGTTCCGGGGGGGGACTGAAGCTTTCTTT
TRBJ1-5,many,.,TRBV7-3,CASSPPGNQPQHF,TGTGCCAGCAGCCCCCCTGGGAATCAGCCCCAGCATTTT
TRBJ2-7,.,TRBD1,TRBV7-8,CASSGTGGAEQYF,TGTGCCAGCAGCGGGACAGGGGGAGCCGAGCAGTACTTC
TRBJ2-2,once,.,TRBV14,CASSQDGTKQYPPGELFF,TGTGCCAGCAGCCAAGACGGTACGAAACAGTACCCTCCCGGGGAGCTGTTTTTT
TRBJ2-7,few,.,TRBV10-3,CAISESPGLNYEQYF,TGTGCCATCAGTGAGTCACCGGGACTCAACTACGAGCAGTACTTC
TRBJ2-1,.,TRBD2,TRBV5-1,CASSSAGTSSYNEQFF,TGCGCCAGCAGCTCGGCCGGGACTAGCTCATACAATGAGCAGTTCTTC
TRBJ2-7,many,.,TRBV7-9,CASSLGLHYEQYF,TGTGCCAGCAGCTTAGGACTGCACTACGAGCAGTACTTC
TRBJ1-2,.,TRBD1,TRBV6-5,CASSQGGTGNRYGYTF,TGTGCCAGCAGCCAGGGGGGGACAGGGAATCGATATGGCTACACCTTC
TRBJ2-7,.,.,TRBV29-1,CSVELAGFSYEQYF,TGCAGCGTTGAGTTAGCAGGATTCTCCTACGAGCAGTACTTC
TRBJ2-3,.,.,TRBV19,CASRYAGLSSTDTQYF,TGTGCCAGTAGGTACGCCGGACTGTCTAGCACAGATACGCAGTATTTT
TRBJ2-2,many,.,TRBV13,CASSAGHTNTGELFF,TGTGCCAGCAGCGCCGGCCACACTAACACCGGGGAGCTGTTTTTT
TRBJ1-1,.,.,TRBV13,CASSPWEPNTEAFF,TGTGCCAGCAGCCCTTGGGAGCCGAACACTGAAGCTTTCTTT
TRBJ2-7,few,.,TRBV2,CASSEAEEQYF,TGTGCCAGCAGTGAAGCGGAGGAGCAGTACTTC
TRBJ1-6,few,.,TRBV7-9,CASSLGTDYNSPLHF,TGTGCCAGCAGCTTAGGGACGGACTATAATTCACCCCTCCACTTT
TRBJ2-5,.,TRBD1,TRBV15,CATSRGGQGVQETQYF,TGTGCCACCAGCAGAGGGGGACAGGGGGTCCAAGAGACCCAGTACTTC
TRBJ1-2,.,.,TRBV5-1,CASSSGSQVFYGYTF,TGCGCCAGCAGCTCGGGAAGCCAAGTTTTCTATGGCTACACCTTC
TRBJ2-5,.,.,TRBV6-6,CASRPPTQETQYF,TGTGCCAGCAGACCCCCCACACAAGAGACCCAGTACTTC
TRBJ1-3,.,.,TRBV24-1,CATSDPNHGGTIYF,TGTGCCACCAGTGATCCTAACCACGGGGGCACCATATATTTT
TRBJ1-2,.,.,TRBV20-1,CSARETRYDYTF,TGCAGTGCCAGAGAGACTCGCTATGACTACACCTTC
TRBJ2-1,.,.,TRBV24-1,CATSDFDDNEQFF,TGTGCCACCAGTGATTTTGATGACAATGAGCAGTTCTTC
TRBJ2-3,.,.,TRBV2,CASSERRTDTQYF,TGTGCCAGCAGTGAAAGACGAACAGATACGCAGTATTTT
TRBJ2-7,few,TRBD1,TRBV15,CATSKSGQGAHEQYF,TGTGCCACCAGCAAATCCGGACAGGGTGCCCACGAGCAGTACTTC
TRBJ2-7,.,.,TRBV15,CATSIGSVGEQYF,TGTGCCACCAGCATTGGGTCAGTAGGAGAGCAGTACTTC
TRBJ2-7,.,.,TRBV4-1,CASSQRGTNNFYEQYF,TGCGCCAGCAGCCAAAGGGGGACAAATAACTTCTACGAGCAGTACTTC
TRBJ1-6,.,.,TRBV4-3,CASSPAPSLGNSPLHF,TGCGCCAGCAGCCCAGCACCTTCTTTGGGTAATTCACCCCTCCACTTT